These 12 T cell receptor beta chains were sequenced from one sample in a study of T cells in localized non-small cell lung cancer. TCRdb keeps only in-frame clones here, not all; method: immunoSEQ multiplex PCR. The repertoire holds over 30,000 clones, with roughly 88% as singletons. The sequencing used peripheral blood, collected before any cancer treatment. Receptors originate from a woman aged 40-69 years with stage I lung adenocarcinoma.

The CDR3 DNA follows: TGTGCCAGCGGCGCCCAAGACAGGACAGGAGAAAAACTGTTTTTT. Residues: CASGAQDRTGEKLFF. J is TRBJ1-4 and V is TRBV7-9, with 7 nucleotides matching TRBD1. Germline V CDR1 and CDR2: SEHNR, FQNEAQ (reference sequence). With 8 bases clipped from V and 8 bases from J, the junction kept 14 bases outside the gene matches. The CDR3 has 15 residues. The full variable domain, with the rest looked up from reference TRBV7-9 and TRBJ1-4, is DTGVSQNPRHKITKRGQNVTFRCDPISEHNRLYWYRQTLGQGPEFLTYFQNEAQLEKSRLLSDRFSAERPKGSFSTLEIQRTEQGDSAMYLCASGAQDRTGEKLFFGSGTQLSVL.

The chain is built from TRBV5-1 and TRBJ2-7, with D possibly matching TRBD2 (6 bases). CDR1 is SGHRS, CDR2 YFSETQ, per germline. V dropped 0 bases and J dropped 0 bases, with 10 bases sitting between them. This CDR3 has 15 residues. The CDR3 sequence: CASSLGPGSSYEQYF. The CDR3 bases are TGCGCCAGCAGCTTGGGGCCCGGGAGCTCCTACGAGCAGTACTTC.

The chain combines TRBV19 with TRBJ2-2, with 9 bases lining up with TRBD2. The J segment lost 1 base and the V segment lost 4 bases, leaving 4 bases of the junction unmatched. CDR1 is LNHDA, CDR2 SQIVND, per germline (reference sequence). The CDR3 is made up of 16 amino acids. The CDR3 reads CASSRGLAVNTGELFF. CDR3 nucleotide sequence: TGTGCCAGTAGTAGGGGACTAGCCGTGAACACCGGGGAGCTGTTTTTT.

The chain joins TRBV7-2 to TRBJ2-5; D is possibly TRBD1 (7 bases). Per germline, CDR1 SGHTA and CDR2 FQGNSA. The V and J ends lost 4 bases and 4 bases respectively, with 19 bases between them. This CDR3 has 16 residues. CDR3 coding DNA: TGTGCCAGCAGCTCGAGAGGACAGGAGGGGCGAGAGACCCAGTACTTC. Its protein product is CASSSRGQEGRETQYF.

V gene TRBV27 combines with J gene TRBJ1-1, with D perhaps TRBD1 (6 bases). The V gene lost 5 bases and the J gene lost 2 bases, with 12 bases spanning the gap. CDR3 size: 14 residues. Germline-derived CDR1 and CDR2 are MNHEY and SMNVEV (reference sequence). The DNA of the CDR3 is TGTGCCAGCAGTCTCAGGGGATTCAACACTGAAGCTTTCTTT. It codes for CASSLRGFNTEAFF.

The V and J genes are TRBV7-8 and TRBJ1-2, with D uncertain. This CDR3 is 15 amino acids long. V lost 4 bases, J lost 6 bases, and 18 bases lay in between. From germline, CDR1 is SGHVS and CDR2 FQNEAQ. The chain's CDR3 is CASSSEGWGRDGYTF. CDR3 DNA sequence: TGTGCCAGCAGCTCAGAGGGTTGGGGTAGGGATGGCTACACCTTC.

The J gene is TRBJ2-1, the V gene TRBV27, with TRBD1 matching over 7 bases. Germline V gene sequence: CDR1 MNHEY, CDR2 SMNVEV (reference sequence). This CDR3 has 12 residues. V shed 4 bases, J shed 8 bases, and the junction held 2 bases outside the gene matches. CDR3 in amino acids: CASSSRGHEQFF. The CDR3 DNA reads TGTGCCAGCAGTTCGAGGGGGCATGAGCAGTTCTTC.

This clone appeared a few times. The chain couples TRBV28 to TRBJ1-5; 9 bases match TRBD1. The CDR3 length is 17 residues. J gave up 12 bases and V 7 bases, and 22 bases lay outside the gene matches. The germline V gene has CDR1 MDHEN and CDR2 SYDVKM. The CDR3 reads CASTREAPRDREILQHF. CDR3 DNA sequence: TGTGCCAGCACCCGAGAGGCCCCCCGGGACAGGGAAATCCTCCAGCATTTT.

V is TRBV19 and J is TRBJ1-1, with D perhaps TRBD1 (6 bases). This CDR3 is built from 15 residues. Looked up from germline, CDR1 is LNHDA and CDR2 is SQIVND (reference sequence). V shed 7 bases and J shed 5 bases, with 20 bases lying between them. The CDR3 sequence is CASTEERQAGTEAFF. The CDR3 DNA sequence: TGTGCCAGTACGGAGGAGAGACAGGCGGGGACTGAAGCTTTCTTT.

Turning to this clone: One junction end disagrees with the germline gene, perhaps due to a read error. The chain recombines TRBV10-3 with TRBJ2-7, with 9 bases aligning to TRBD2. Germline V gene data show CDR1 as ENHRY and CDR2 as SYGVKD. CDR3 length: 13 residues. CDR3 sequence reads: CAVRLAATYEQYF. CDR3 nucleotide sequence: TGTGCCGTCAGACTAGCGGCCACCTACGAGCAGTACTTC.

The chain recombines TRBV6-5 with TRBJ1-4, with a possible D match to TRBD1 (6 bases). This CDR3 has 15 residues. CDR1 is MNHEY, CDR2 SVGAGI, per germline. V was clipped by 0 bases and J by 8 bases, with 13 bases between them. The CDR3 DNA follows: TGTGCCAGCAGTTACTCACAGGGAGGGTACGAAAAACTGTTTTTT. It yields the protein CASSYSQGGYEKLFF.

The V gene is TRBV5-8, the J gene TRBJ2-4, with D perhaps TRBD2 (5 bases). Per the germline V gene, CDR1 is SGHTS and CDR2 is YDEGEE. Trimming stripped 2 bases from V and 15 bases from J, with 18 bases between. This CDR3 has 13 residues. CDR3 residues: CASSFPSLGGGYF. CDR3 DNA sequence: TGTGCCAGCAGCTTTCCATCGTTGGGCGGAGGGTACTTC.